This T cell receptor beta chain is drawn from a study of blood T cell repertoires in COVID-19. Looking at the study overall: In each case, the material was cDNA or gDNA derived from T cells, B-cell-depleted T cells, or PBMCs.

Per the original data handling: It was from reference gene primer amplification that nucleated cell counts were estimated. Generated by immunoSEQ multiplex PCR, the TCRdb table keeps only in-frame clones and is missing some. That table is the source of V, J and clone size, and D and trimming were worked out from the DNA. Here the sample spans 350,000 to 450,000 clones, about 88% being singletons. Trimming left V 3 bases short and J 8 bases short, with 11 bases between. Germline lookup yields CDR1 LGHDT and CDR2 YNNKEL (reference sequence). The CDR3 runs to 13 residues. The study drew participants aged about 18 to 89 years from some 24 US areas. Within the 2 weeks before study entry, each person in the exposed group met a COVID-19 case. This clone was recorded once.

V gene TRBV3-1 (or the pseudogene TRBV3-2) combines with J gene TRBJ2-4; D unclear. The sequencing input was PBMCs or T cells enriched from blood (not recorded which). This TCR was sampled from a woman between 18 and 29 years old who had been exposed to COVID-19. The CDR3 spells CASSHLIPDIQYF. CDR3 nucleotide sequence: TGTGCCAGCAGCCACTTAATTCCGGACATTCAGTACTTC.